The source of this TCR beta chain is a study of blood T cells in healthy people across ages. Combining a sample-barcoded 5' primer with a J-beta primer mix, a second PCR ran for roughly 6 to 12 cycles. Using its own MiXCR run on the 5' RACE reads, TCRdb lists one record per CDR3 protein. The sample has approximately 1,100,000 distinct CDR3 sequences, around 43% seen once. V was shortened by 2 bases and J by 3 bases, with 5 bases between the two germline ends. This CDR3 has 13 residues. Germline lookup yields CDR1 SGHRS and CDR2 YFSETQ. The receptor comes from a woman aged 60 to 75 in good health. J is TRBJ2-2 and V is TRBV5-1; no reliable D call. Sequencing used blood. The CDR3 sequence: CASSFYDTGELFF. The DNA of the CDR3 is TGCGCCAGCAGCTTTTACGACACCGGGGAGCTGTTTTTT.